The 16 T cell receptor beta chains presented below share a single source sample, sequenced in a study of cytomegalovirus exposure and HLA in healthy donors. A multiplex PCR was run with 60 Vbeta primers and 13 Jbeta primers. Using immunoSEQ multiplex PCR, the repertoire was profiled, and TCRdb retains in-frame clones only, with some absent. The sample lists some 170,000 clones, around 79% occurring once. Sequencing was performed on PBMCs. These receptors were obtained from a man aged 40-50 years in good health and CMV-seropositive.

This chain uses TRBV10-2 with TRBJ2-5, with a weak D call TRBD1 (6 bases). The J call is uncertain, as TRBJ2-7 better fits the DNA end. Per the germline V gene, CDR1 is WSHSY and CDR2 is SAAADI. CDR3 length: 13 amino acids. The CDR3 sequence: CASSGRGVHEQYF. CDR3 sequence (DNA): TGCGCCAGCAGCGGCAGGGGAGTGCACGAGCAGTACTTC.

The chain's CDR3 is CASSLGSGNYGYTF. The CDR3 coding sequence is TGTGCCAGCAGCTTAGGTAGCGGAAACTATGGCTACACCTTC. The chain is built from TRBV7-2 and TRBJ1-2; D remains unclear. V lost 1 base and J lost 2, with 8 bases in between. Germline V gene data show CDR1 as SGHTA and CDR2 as FQGNSA. The CDR3 is made up of 14 amino acids. Variable domain in full (rest from reference TRBV7-2 and TRBJ1-2): GAGVSQSPSNKVTEKGKDVELRCDPISGHTALYWYRQSLGQGLEFLIYFQGNSAPDKSGLPSDRFSAERTGGSVSTLTIQRTQQEDSAVYLCASSLGSGNYGYTFGSGTRLTVV.

This chain uses TRBV6-1 with TRBJ1-2, with D hard to call. CDR1 is MNHNS and CDR2 is SASEGT in the germline V gene. The CDR3 runs to 15 residues. V was cut by 1 base and J by 3 bases, with 12 bases left in between. CDR3 amino acids: CASSEGGSNHYGYTF. CDR3 nucleotides: TGTGCCAGCAGTGAAGGAGGCAGTAATCACTATGGCTACACCTTC.

The table lists this clone with a few counts. V and J are TRBV6-5 and TRBJ2-1; a possible D gene is TRBD2 (5 bases). With 3 bases removed from V and 0 bases from J, the gap between germline ends came to 12 bases. There are 16 residues in the CDR3. Germline-derived CDR1 and CDR2 are MNHEY and SVGAGI. The CDR3 here is CASSYTAGGSYNEQFF. For the CDR3, the DNA is TGTGCCAGCAGTTATACCGCCGGAGGCTCCTACAATGAGCAGTTCTTC.

The V gene is TRBV9, the J gene TRBJ1-2, with 7 bases identical to TRBD1. The CDR3 loop spans 13 amino acids. CDR1 is SGDLS, CDR2 YYNGEE, per germline. J gave up 4 bases and V 4 bases, and 4 bases lay outside the gene matches. This CDR3 is CASSSRTGYGYTF. CDR3 DNA: TGTGCCAGCAGCTCCCGGACAGGCTATGGCTACACCTTC. Full variable domain (remainder filled in from reference TRBV9 and TRBJ1-2): DSGVTQTPKHLITATGQRVTLRCSPRSGDLSVYWYQQSLDQGLQFLIQYYNGEERAKGNILERFSAQQFPDLHSELNLSSLELGDSALYFCASSSRTGYGYTFGSGTRLTVV.

This clone was detected a few times. This chain uses TRBV27 with TRBJ2-2; 7 bases are shared with TRBD2. This CDR3 comprises 19 residues. CDR1 and CDR2 (germline): MNHEY, SMNVEV (reference sequence). The junction had 13 bases not matched to a gene; V was cut back by 1 base and J by 2 bases. CDR3 DNA sequence: TGTGCCAGCAGTTTATTCTCACGGGGAGGGAGGAAAAACACCGGGGAGCTGTTTTTT. It translates to CASSLFSRGGRKNTGELFF.

This sequence joins TRBV10-2 and TRBJ1-4; 9 positions agree with TRBD1. CDR1 WSHSY and CDR2 SAAADI come from the germline V gene. The V segment lost 6 bases and the J segment 8 bases; nucleotides outside the gene matches: 10. This CDR3 region has 15 residues. The CDR3 coding sequence is TGCGCCAGCAGACAAACAGGGGGCAAGGAGGAAAAACTGTTTTTT. This codes for CASRQTGGKEEKLFF.

This clone was seen once. The rearrangement joins TRBV6-6 to TRBJ1-1; the D is unclear. CDR3 size: 12 residues. The V and J ends lost 6 bases and 4 bases respectively, with 9 bases between them. Looked up from germline, CDR1 is MNHNY and CDR2 is SVGAGI (reference sequence). The chain's CDR3 is CASRKESTEAFF. CDR3 nucleotide sequence: TGTGCCAGCAGGAAAGAGTCCACTGAAGCTTTCTTT.

The chain recombines TRBV29-1 with TRBJ2-7, with 9 bases that match TRBD2. With 6 bases clipped from V and 2 bases from J, the junction kept 11 bases outside the gene matches. CDR1 is SQVTM, CDR2 ANQGSEA, per germline. The CDR3 is 15 amino acids. The CDR3 sequence is CSVGHWTSVAYEQYF. The CDR3 DNA is TGCAGCGTGGGACACTGGACTAGCGTGGCCTACGAGCAGTACTTC.

This clone occurred a few times. V is TRBV6-5 and J is TRBJ2-3; the match to TRBD2 covers 9 bases. Germline CDR1 reads MNHEY; CDR2 reads SVGAGI. CDR3 length: 16 residues. Unmatched junction bases numbered 2, after V lost 0 bases and J lost 1 base. This chain's CDR3 is CASSYSRTSGTDTQYF. CDR3 bases: TGTGCCAGCAGTTACTCGCGGACTAGCGGCACAGATACGCAGTATTTT.

The rearrangement links TRBV7-8 to TRBJ1-1; perhaps TRBD1 as D (5 bases). Trimming took 2 bases from V and 3 from J, leaving 7 bases between them. The CDR3 runs to 13 residues. Germline assignment: CDR1 SGHVS and CDR2 FQNEAQ. The CDR3 loop reads CASSLQGDTEAFF. In DNA, the CDR3 is TGTGCCAGCAGCTTACAGGGTGACACTGAAGCTTTCTTT.

The genes are TRBV9 and TRBJ2-6; weak D call: TRBD2 (5 bases). Deletions cut 3 bases from V and 2 bases from J, with 9 bases between. Germline V gene lookup returns CDR1 SGDLS and CDR2 YYNGEE. CDR3 size: 15 residues. The CDR3 sequence: CASSGFGAGANVLTF. The CDR3, as DNA: TGTGCCAGCAGCGGCTTCGGGGCTGGGGCCAACGTCCTGACTTTC.

CDR3 nucleotides: TGTGCCAGTAGCCCCGGGGGATCCACCAAGGCTTTCTTT. Translating it yields CASSPGGSTKAFF. V is TRBV19 and J is TRBJ1-1; D possibly corresponds to TRBD1 (5 bases). From germline, CDR1 is LNHDA and CDR2 SQIVND (reference sequence). V was clipped by 6 bases and J by 11 bases, with 19 bases between them. The CDR3 runs 13 residues. The full variable domain, its missing parts supplied by reference TRBV19 and TRBJ1-1, is DGGITQSPKYLFRKEGQNVTLSCEQNLNHDAMYWYRQDPGQGLRLIYYSQIVNDFQKGDIAEGYSVSREKKESFPLTVTSAQKNPTAFYLCASSPGGSTKAFFGQGTRLTVV.

The chain combines TRBV9 with TRBJ2-3; D not certain. The CDR3 contains 16 residues. V lost 0 bases and J lost 3, with 14 bases in between. Germline CDR1 and CDR2: SGDLS and YYNGEE. The CDR3 region is CASSVDRVETTDTQYF. CDR3 DNA sequence: TGTGCCAGCAGCGTAGACCGGGTGGAGACGACAGATACGCAGTATTTT.

This chain connects TRBV7-6 to TRBJ1-1, with 8 bases that match TRBD1. V lost 1 base and J lost 2; bases outside the gene matches: 9. Germline V CDR1 and CDR2: SGHVS, FNYEAQ. The CDR3 is made up of 17 amino acids. The CDR3 loop is CASSLVPGTGPNTEAFF. CDR3 coding DNA: TGTGCCAGCAGCTTAGTACCAGGGACAGGTCCAAACACTGAAGCTTTCTTT.

The chain carries TRBV19 and TRBJ2-3, with 14 nucleotides matching TRBD2. The CDR3 spans 16 residues. V gave up 4 bases and J gave up 1 base; unmatched junction bases: 1. From germline, CDR1 is LNHDA and CDR2 SQIVND (reference sequence). In nucleotides, the CDR3 is TGTGCCAGTAGTAAGGGACTAGCGGGAGGCACAGATACGCAGTATTTT. Translated, it gives CASSKGLAGGTDTQYF.